Only one count was recorded for the clone carrying this T cell receptor beta chain. The antigen is undetermined. This sample stems from a study of T cells in localized non-small cell lung cancer. General study points: Analysis by sequencing included only one tumor region, so heterogeneity remains possible. Adjacent lung tissue had a median approximately 57 of the top 100 clones found in the tumor. Uninvolved adjacent lung showed the highest T cell clonality, exceeding tumor.

TCRdb's copy holds only in-frame clones and misses some; the assay was immunoSEQ multiplex PCR. This sample carries under 40,000 clones, just over 85% of them seen once, and the ten largest clones take less than 5.5%. Germline lookup yields CDR1 SGHRS and CDR2 YFSETQ. The CDR3 runs to 15 residues. Trimming stripped 0 bases from V and 1 base from J, with 5 bases between. The V gene is TRBV5-1, the J gene TRBJ2-6; D ambiguous. The starting material was peripheral blood, obtained before any cancer treatment. This TCR came from a male donor aged 60 or over with stage III lung adenocarcinoma. The CDR3 spells CASSLVRSGANVLTF. DNA for the CDR3: TGCGCCAGCAGCTTGGTGAGATCTGGGGCCAACGTCCTGACTTTC.